This T cell receptor beta chain was obtained from a study of cytomegalovirus exposure and HLA in healthy donors. Regarding the study as a whole: Rarity marked most TCR sequences, yet some public TCRs occurred in many donors.

This clone turned up a few times. Its target is unknown. The V end lost 1 base, the J end lost 6 bases, and 18 bases lay between the germline ends. Germline V lookup: CDR1 MGHRA, CDR2 YSYEKL. The CDR3 length is 16 residues. Primers included in the PCR were 60 Vbeta and 13 Jbeta primers. The protocol was immunoSEQ multiplex PCR, while the TCRdb copy is restricted to in-frame clones and leaves out a portion. Found here are about 160,000 clones, 75% to 85% of them singletons; the top ten hold approximately 2%. Specimen: PBMCs. The receptor comes from a woman between 18 and 30 years old in good health and CMV-seronegative. The chain recombines TRBV4-1 with TRBJ1-1; D possibly corresponds to TRBD1 (6 bases). CDR3 nucleotides: TGCGCCAGCAGCCAAGGGAGGGGGGGAAGGATAGCTGAAGCTTTCTTT. This codes for CASSQGRGGRIAEAFF.